This is a list of T cell receptor beta chains from one sample in a study of blood T cell repertoires in COVID-19. The data were produced by immunoSEQ multiplex PCR, yet TCRdb's version contains in-frame clones alone and is incomplete. The sample contains tens of thousands of clones, 70% to 85% of which appear only once. The sample taken for sequencing was peripheral blood. The receptors stem from a human donor in a cohort sampled during active COVID-19. The conserved cysteine and the conserved F or W are not part of the CDR3 here. Rows may omit the clone size; those that give it use once, few, many or a size class.

v_call	cdr3_length	j_call	clone_size	cdr3_aa
TRBV11-1	12	TRBJ1-1	.	ASSPDRTNTEAF
TRBV9	15	TRBJ2-2	.	ASSVQLGEANTGELF
TRBV12-3/TRBV12-4	10	TRBJ1-6	once	ASSSPVSPLH
TRBV29-1	8	TRBJ1-2	.	SVEGSGYT
TRBV6-6	10	TRBJ2-5	.	ASSYPRETQY
TRBV5-1	11	TRBJ1-3	.	ASSLVSGDTIY
TRBV7-2	12	TRBJ2-5	.	ASSLVAGVMSQY
TRBV19	12	TRBJ2-7	.	ASSLRLGGVEQY
TRBV7-9	14	TRBJ2-3	.	ASSLQKRGGTDTQY
TRBV11-3	12	TRBJ2-1	.	ASSPEAASNEQF